The 9 T cell receptor beta chains below come from one sample, sequenced in a study of blood T cell repertoires in COVID-19. Produced via immunoSEQ multiplex PCR; TCRdb's table is partial and in-frame only. The sample yields about 100,000 clones, just over 90% seen once. Sequenced sample: peripheral blood. The source of these receptors is a man aged 60 to 75 with acute or convalescent COVID-19.

This chain connects TRBV30 to TRBJ1-1; TRBD1 matches 9 bases. Losses at the gene ends were 7 bases for V and 5 bases for J; bases not matched to a gene: 11. Germline CDR1 reads GTSNPN; CDR2 reads SVGIG (reference sequence). The CDR3 is 14 residues long. The CDR3 protein is CAFTQGARGTEAFF. The CDR3 coding sequence is TGTGCCTTTACACAGGGGGCAAGGGGGACTGAAGCTTTCTTT.

V is TRBV10-3 and J is TRBJ2-2; 9 bases map to TRBD2. The CDR3 is made up of 15 amino acids. V was clipped by 2 bases and J by 5 bases; unmatched bases: 3. CDR1 ENHRY and CDR2 SYGVKD come from the germline V gene. The CDR3 loop reads CAISEGREGTGELFF. CDR3 DNA: TGTGCCATCAGTGAGGGGCGGGAGGGAACCGGGGAGCTGTTTTTT.

The chain is built from TRBV19 and TRBJ1-5, with 8 bases identical to TRBD1. The CDR3 is 14 amino acids. Trimming took 6 bases from V and 1 from J; bases not matched to a gene: 2. Per germline, CDR1 LNHDA and CDR2 SQIVND (reference sequence). Here the CDR3 DNA reads TGTGCCAGTAGAGGGACAGGCAGCAATCAGCCCCAGCATTTT. This encodes CASRGTGSNQPQHF.

The gene calls are TRBV10-1 and TRBJ2-1; 11 bases are shared with TRBD2. J gave up 6 bases and V 5 bases, and 6 bases lay outside the gene matches. Germline CDR1 and CDR2: WNHNN and SYGVQD (reference sequence). CDR3 length equals 15 residues. The chain's CDR3 is CASSPTSGMRNEQFF. In DNA form, the CDR3 reads TGCGCCAGCAGTCCGACTAGCGGGATGCGCAATGAGCAGTTCTTC.

The chain links TRBV5-4 to TRBJ2-1; 14 positions agree with TRBD2. Germline V gives CDR1 SGHNT, CDR2 YYREEE (reference sequence). With V trimmed by 4 bases and J by 8 bases, 5 bases remained unmatched. The CDR3 contains 15 residues. The CDR3 region has the DNA TGTGCCAGCAGCATTGGGACTAGCGGGAGCTATGAGCAGTTCTTC. The encoded protein is CASSIGTSGSYEQFF.

The chain joins TRBV27 to TRBJ1-2; TRBD1 might be the D (6 bases). Germline CDR1 reads MNHEY; CDR2 reads SMNVEV (reference sequence). CDR3 size: 13 residues. The ends were cut back, 5 bases at V and 5 bases at J, with 12 bases in the middle. CDR3 loop: CASSTRGWYGYTF. The CDR3 nucleotides read TGTGCCAGCAGTACCAGGGGTTGGTATGGCTACACCTTC.

This chain connects TRBV15 to TRBJ2-4; D perhaps matches TRBD2 (5 bases). Germline V gene data show CDR1 as LNHNV and CDR2 as YYDKDF (reference sequence). The ends were cut back, 0 bases at V and 1 base at J, with 25 bases in the middle. The CDR3 covers 21 residues. The CDR3 here is CATSRDSTVPPEETAKNIQYF. CDR3 bases: TGTGCCACCAGCAGAGATAGTACAGTCCCGCCGGAGGAAACGGCCAAAAACATTCAGTACTTC.

The chain joins TRBV7-8 to TRBJ1-6; D gene uncertain. CDR3 length: 13 residues. V lost 6 bases, J lost 7 bases, and 10 bases lay in between. In germline, CDR1 is SGHVS, CDR2 FQNEAQ. CDR3 coding DNA: TGTGCCAGCAGGAGGGTCGGAAATTCACCCCTCCACTTT. Its translation is CASRRVGNSPLHF.

The rearrangement links TRBV7-8 to TRBJ1-5; D is unclear. The CDR3 runs to 12 residues. V dropped 0 bases and J dropped 6 bases, with 3 bases sitting between them. Per germline, CDR1 SGHVS and CDR2 FQNEAQ. CDR3 sequence reads: CASSLAGQPQHF. The CDR3 DNA is TGTGCCAGCAGCTTAGCCGGTCAGCCCCAGCATTTT.